Listed below are T cell receptor beta chains from one sample, sequenced in a study of OX40 agonist ivuxolimab in advanced cancers. The data were produced by immunoSEQ multiplex PCR, yet TCRdb's version contains in-frame clones alone and is incomplete. In the table there are roughly 34,000 clones, under 85% of which are singletons. Source: CD4+ or CD8+ T cells sorted from blood, taken in a trial of the OX40 agonist ivuxolimab. Receptors originate from an adult with an advanced solid tumor such as melanoma, head and neck, liver or kidney cancer. The CDR3 runs from the conserved cysteine through the conserved F or W. Each record gives: J gene, clone size, CDR3 length, D gene, V gene, CDR3 DNA, CDR3 protein. D genes are given only for firm matches. A row's size may be missing; if present it is once, few, many or a size class.

j_call: TRBJ1-3; clone_size: .; cdr3_length: 15; d_call: .; v_call: TRBV2; cdr3_nt: TGTGCCAGCAGTGGGTTTACGGGCTCTGGAAACACCATATATTTT; cdr3_aa: CASSGFTGSGNTIYF
j_call: TRBJ1-6; clone_size: .; cdr3_length: 16; d_call: .; v_call: TRBV9; cdr3_nt: TGTGCCAGCAGCGTAGACAGGGAAAGCTATAATTCACCCCTCCACTTT; cdr3_aa: CASSVDRESYNSPLHF
j_call: TRBJ2-5; clone_size: .; cdr3_length: 13; d_call: .; v_call: TRBV10-2; cdr3_nt: TGCGCCAGCAGTGAGATGAAGGGGGGGACCCAGTACTTC; cdr3_aa: CASSEMKGGTQYF
j_call: TRBJ1-1; clone_size: .; cdr3_length: 13; d_call: TRBD1; v_call: TRBV6-6; cdr3_nt: TGTGCCAGCAGTTACCCACAGGGGGCTGAAGCTTTCTTT; cdr3_aa: CASSYPQGAEAFF
j_call: TRBJ1-2; clone_size: .; cdr3_length: 13; d_call: TRBD1; v_call: TRBV7-9; cdr3_nt: TGTGCCAGCAGCCTGGGACAGTTTGATGGCTACACCTTC; cdr3_aa: CASSLGQFDGYTF
j_call: TRBJ1-4; clone_size: .; cdr3_length: 14; d_call: TRBD1; v_call: TRBV19; cdr3_nt: TGTGCCAGTAGTAGGGACAGAGCTAATGAAAAACTGTTTTTT; cdr3_aa: CASSRDRANEKLFF
j_call: TRBJ1-2; clone_size: few; cdr3_length: 13; d_call: .; v_call: TRBV18; cdr3_nt: TGTGCCAGCTCACCACGGACCGAGTATGGCTACACCTTC; cdr3_aa: CASSPRTEYGYTF
j_call: TRBJ1-3; clone_size: once; cdr3_length: 15; d_call: .; v_call: TRBV7-6; cdr3_nt: TGTGCCAGCACCCCGTTCGGGGAGGATGGAAACACCATATATTTT; cdr3_aa: CASTPFGEDGNTIYF
j_call: TRBJ2-5; clone_size: few; cdr3_length: 15; d_call: .; v_call: TRBV9; cdr3_nt: TGTGCCAGCAGCTTAGGGGGGGTCTACCAAGAGACCCAGTACTTC; cdr3_aa: CASSLGGVYQETQYF
j_call: TRBJ2-2; clone_size: few; cdr3_length: 15; d_call: .; v_call: TRBV5-1; cdr3_nt: TGCGCCAGCAGCTTTGATTCCGCGAACACCGGGGAGCTGTTTTTT; cdr3_aa: CASSFDSANTGELFF
j_call: TRBJ1-1; clone_size: .; cdr3_length: 17; d_call: .; v_call: TRBV5-1; cdr3_nt: TGCGCCAGCACCTCCTCCAAGGGCAGGGGCGTCAACACTGAAGCTTTCTTT; cdr3_aa: CASTSSKGRGVNTEAFF
j_call: TRBJ2-5; clone_size: few; cdr3_length: 11; d_call: .; v_call: TRBV30; cdr3_nt: TGTGCCTGGAGTAGTGACAAGACCCAGTACTTC; cdr3_aa: CAWSSDKTQYF
j_call: TRBJ2-7; clone_size: .; cdr3_length: 15; d_call: .; v_call: TRBV25-1; cdr3_nt: TGTGCCAGCAGTGAATATGGAACTCAGGCCTACGAGCAGTACTTC; cdr3_aa: CASSEYGTQAYEQYF
j_call: TRBJ1-2; clone_size: .; cdr3_length: 13; d_call: TRBD1; v_call: TRBV2; cdr3_nt: TGTGCCAGCAGTATCCAGGGGGCGCGGGGCTACACCTTC; cdr3_aa: CASSIQGARGYTF
j_call: TRBJ2-2; clone_size: .; cdr3_length: 13; d_call: .; v_call: TRBV4-2; cdr3_nt: TGTGCCAGCAGCCGTTCGGGGCCCGGGGAGCTGTTTTTT; cdr3_aa: CASSRSGPGELFF
j_call: TRBJ1-1; clone_size: .; cdr3_length: 15; d_call: .; v_call: TRBV5-6; cdr3_nt: TGTGCCAGCAGCTTTATGGACAGAGAATACACTGAAGCTTTCTTT; cdr3_aa: CASSFMDREYTEAFF
j_call: TRBJ1-5; clone_size: .; cdr3_length: 15; d_call: .; v_call: TRBV4-1; cdr3_nt: TGCGCCAGCAGCCAAGATGGGCAGGGGCTTTGGCCCCAGCATTTT; cdr3_aa: CASSQDGQGLWPQHF
j_call: TRBJ2-3; clone_size: .; cdr3_length: 16; d_call: .; v_call: TRBV4-1; cdr3_nt: TGCGCCAGCTCCACCCCCAAGACAGCTACCACAGATACGCAGTATTTT; cdr3_aa: CASSTPKTATTDTQYF
j_call: TRBJ2-2; clone_size: .; cdr3_length: 14; d_call: .; v_call: TRBV29-1; cdr3_nt: TGCAGCGTTGCCGGGGGCAAAAACACCGGGGAGCTGTTTTTT; cdr3_aa: CSVAGGKNTGELFF
j_call: TRBJ1-1; clone_size: .; cdr3_length: 14; d_call: .; v_call: TRBV4-1; cdr3_nt: TGCGCCAGCAGCCAAGACCGTCGGGGGTTCGAAGCTTTCTTT; cdr3_aa: CASSQDRRGFEAFF
j_call: TRBJ2-1; clone_size: .; cdr3_length: 15; d_call: TRBD1; v_call: TRBV7-6; cdr3_nt: TGTGCCAGCAGCCCAACCGGGACAGGGTGGGATGAGCAGTTCTTC; cdr3_aa: CASSPTGTGWDEQFF
j_call: TRBJ1-2; clone_size: .; cdr3_length: 15; d_call: .; v_call: TRBV5-1; cdr3_nt: TGCGCCAGCAGCTTAACTACTACAGACCCCTATGGCTACACCTTC; cdr3_aa: CASSLTTTDPYGYTF
j_call: TRBJ1-1; clone_size: .; cdr3_length: 15; d_call: TRBD1; v_call: TRBV28; cdr3_nt: TGTGCCAGCAGTTCTCCCGGGACAGGGGATCGTAAAGCTTTCTTT; cdr3_aa: CASSSPGTGDRKAFF
j_call: TRBJ2-1; clone_size: .; cdr3_length: 17; d_call: TRBD1; v_call: TRBV15; cdr3_nt: TGTGCCACCAGCAGAGTCTCCGGGACAGTCGACCTTTTTGGGCAGTTCTTC; cdr3_aa: CATSRVSGTVDLFGQFF
j_call: TRBJ2-2; clone_size: .; cdr3_length: 11; d_call: TRBD1; v_call: TRBV6-1; cdr3_nt: TGTGCCAGCGACAGGGTCGGGGAGCTGTTTTTT; cdr3_aa: CASDRVGELFF
j_call: TRBJ1-2; clone_size: .; cdr3_length: 12; d_call: TRBD1; v_call: TRBV6-6; cdr3_nt: TGTGCCACCCGGACAGGCAACTATGGCTACACCTTC; cdr3_aa: CATRTGNYGYTF
j_call: TRBJ1-6; clone_size: few; cdr3_length: 13; d_call: .; v_call: TRBV15; cdr3_nt: TGTGCCACCAGCAGAGTTAGGGATTCACCCCTCCACTTT; cdr3_aa: CATSRVRDSPLHF
j_call: TRBJ1-5; clone_size: medium-sized; cdr3_length: 15; d_call: .; v_call: TRBV2; cdr3_nt: TGTGCCAGCAGTGAAGTGAGTAGTGGGTATCAGCCCCAGCATTTT; cdr3_aa: CASSEVSSGYQPQHF
j_call: TRBJ1-5; clone_size: .; cdr3_length: 13; d_call: .; v_call: TRBV18; cdr3_nt: TGTGCCAGCTCACTTCAGGGGATTCAGCCCCAGCATTTT; cdr3_aa: CASSLQGIQPQHF
j_call: TRBJ1-4; clone_size: .; cdr3_length: 16; d_call: .; v_call: TRBV2; cdr3_nt: TGTGCCAGCGCATCACCTCAGGGAGGGGAGAGTGAAAAACTGTTTTTT; cdr3_aa: CASASPQGGESEKLFF
j_call: TRBJ2-1; clone_size: medium-sized; cdr3_length: 14; d_call: TRBD1; v_call: TRBV28; cdr3_nt: TGTGCCAGCAGTTCTGGGACAGAACCCAATGAGCAGTTCTTC; cdr3_aa: CASSSGTEPNEQFF
j_call: TRBJ1-1; clone_size: once; cdr3_length: 13; d_call: .; v_call: TRBV5-6; cdr3_nt: TGTGCCATCCCTGGACAGTCCAGCGTTCGGGCTTTCTTT; cdr3_aa: CAIPGQSSVRAFF
j_call: TRBJ1-4; clone_size: .; cdr3_length: 15; d_call: .; v_call: TRBV7-6; cdr3_nt: TGTGCCAGCAGTTTAAACCCAGCCGCAGGAGAAAAACTGTTTTTT; cdr3_aa: CASSLNPAAGEKLFF
j_call: TRBJ1-1; clone_size: .; cdr3_length: 14; d_call: .; v_call: TRBV10-1; cdr3_nt: TGCGCCAGCAGTGTCGACAGAGGGAACACTGAAGCTTTCTTT; cdr3_aa: CASSVDRGNTEAFF
j_call: TRBJ2-5; clone_size: .; cdr3_length: 14; d_call: .; v_call: TRBV14; cdr3_nt: TGTGCCAGCAGCCCAACGATTAACCAAGAGACCCAGTACTTC; cdr3_aa: CASSPTINQETQYF
j_call: TRBJ1-4; clone_size: .; cdr3_length: 16; d_call: TRBD1; v_call: TRBV18; cdr3_nt: TGTGCCAGCTCACCCGGACAGGGGCGAACTAATGAAAAACTGTTTTTT; cdr3_aa: CASSPGQGRTNEKLFF
j_call: TRBJ2-2; clone_size: .; cdr3_length: 12; d_call: .; v_call: TRBV2; cdr3_nt: TGTGCCAGCAGTGGGCAGTCCGGGGAGCTGTTTTTT; cdr3_aa: CASSGQSGELFF
j_call: TRBJ2-1; clone_size: .; cdr3_length: 13; d_call: .; v_call: TRBV6-6; cdr3_nt: TGTGCCAGCAGGCCCGGACAGAACAATGAGCAGTTCTTC; cdr3_aa: CASRPGQNNEQFF
j_call: TRBJ1-5; clone_size: .; cdr3_length: 15; d_call: .; v_call: TRBV6-1; cdr3_nt: TGTGCCAGCAGTGAACAACAGGTTAGCAATCAGCCCCAGCATTTT; cdr3_aa: CASSEQQVSNQPQHF
j_call: TRBJ1-6; clone_size: .; cdr3_length: 16; d_call: .; v_call: TRBV9; cdr3_nt: TGTGCCAGCAGCTCACGCGATTCTGGAATCAATTCACCCCTCCACTTT; cdr3_aa: CASSSRDSGINSPLHF
j_call: TRBJ1-1; clone_size: .; cdr3_length: 14; d_call: TRBD1; v_call: TRBV7-2; cdr3_nt: TGTGCCAGCAGCTCAACGAGGGACAGAGCGAAGGCTTTCTTT; cdr3_aa: CASSSTRDRAKAFF
j_call: TRBJ2-1; clone_size: once; cdr3_length: 12; d_call: TRBD1; v_call: TRBV29-1; cdr3_nt: TGCAGCGCCCCAGGGGGACCCTCTGAGCAGTTCTTC; cdr3_aa: CSAPGGPSEQFF
j_call: TRBJ2-2; clone_size: .; cdr3_length: 15; d_call: TRBD1; v_call: TRBV5-4; cdr3_nt: TGTGCCAGCAGCCCTGGACAGGAAGGCACCGGGGAGCTGTTTTTT; cdr3_aa: CASSPGQEGTGELFF